Below are 16 T cell receptor beta chains sequenced from a single sample in a study of blood T cell repertoires in COVID-19. TCRdb keeps only in-frame clones here, not all; method: immunoSEQ multiplex PCR. The sample carries some 380,000 clones, around 87% recorded once. The sample taken for sequencing was PBMCs or T cells enriched from blood (not recorded which). The origin of the receptors is a young man who had recovered from COVID-19.

The CDR3 spells CATRDKEVEKLFF. Written as DNA, the CDR3 is TGTGCCACCCGGGACAAAGAAGTTGAAAAACTGTTTTTT. The chain couples TRBV19 to TRBJ1-4; possibly TRBD1 for D (6 bases). V lost 10 bases to trimming and J lost 7 bases, with 16 bases between them. Germline assignment: CDR1 LNHDA and CDR2 SQIVND (reference sequence). There are 13 residues in the CDR3. The full variable domain, completed using reference TRBV19 and TRBJ1-4, is DGGITQSPKYLFRKEGQNVTLSCEQNLNHDAMYWYRQDPGQGLRLIYYSQIVNDFQKGDIAEGYSVSREKKESFPLTVTSAQKNPTAFYLCATRDKEVEKLFFGSGTQLSVL.

Comment on this clone: Other DNA sequences in the sample encode the same CDR3. The chain employs TRBV18 and TRBJ1-4; D gene unclear. V was cut by 6 bases and J by 5 bases, with 10 bases left in between. CDR3 length: 13 amino acids. The germline V gene encodes CDR1 KGHSH and CDR2 LQKENI. DNA for the CDR3: TGTGCCAGCTCGCGGGATTCGAATGAAAAACTGTTTTTT. It encodes CASSRDSNEKLFF.

The chain links TRBV27 to TRBJ2-1, with D possibly TRBD1 on 9 matching bases. Germline V lookup: CDR1 MNHEY, CDR2 SMNVEV (reference sequence). CDR3 length equals 15 residues. As DNA, the CDR3 is TGTGGATCGGGGGGGGAGGACAGGGGTTTCGGTGAGCAGTTCTTC. It yields the protein CGSGGEDRGFGEQFF.

CDR3 in DNA: TGTGCCAGCAGCTTAGGTCGCAGGGTAAACACTGAAGCTTTCTTT. As protein: CASSLGRRVNTEAFF. The rearrangement links TRBV13 to TRBJ1-1; maybe TRBD1 (5 bases). The V end was cut by 0 bases, the J end by 2 bases, with 10 bases between. CDR1 PRHDT and CDR2 FYEKMQ come from the germline V gene (reference sequence). This CDR3 is built from 15 residues.

The V call is TRBV11-2, the J call TRBJ2-7; D remains ambiguous. The CDR3 is 15 amino acids. With 2 bases removed from V and 2 bases from J, the gap between germline ends came to 13 bases. The germline gives CDR1 SGHAT, CDR2 FQNNGV. CDR3 region: CASSLLTGVTYEQYF. CDR3 nucleotides: TGTGCCAGCAGCTTACTGACCGGAGTCACCTACGAGCAGTACTTC.

The rearrangement uses TRBV5-5 and TRBJ2-7, with 8 positions matching TRBD1. CDR3 length: 13 residues. V lost 8 bases and J lost 5; bases outside the gene matches: 9. In germline, CDR1 is SGHKS, CDR2 YYEKEE (reference sequence). The CDR3 sequence: CASTDQGAHEQYF. In nucleotides, the CDR3 is TGTGCCAGTACCGACCAGGGGGCCCACGAGCAGTACTTC.

The V call is TRBV15, the J call TRBJ1-5, with TRBD1 matching over 8 bases. This CDR3 contains 14 residues. After removal of 4 bases from V and 6 bases from J, the junction contained 5 bases not matched to a gene. The germline V gene has CDR1 LNHNV and CDR2 YYDKDF (reference sequence). The CDR3 region has the DNA TGTGCCACCAGCACATCCAGGGGGCCTCAGCCCCAGCATTTT. Protein sequence: CATSTSRGPQPQHF.

The genes are TRBV20-1 and TRBJ1-2; D unclear. The V and J ends lost 5 bases and 8 bases respectively, with 9 bases between them. The CDR3 is made up of 10 amino acids. The germline gives CDR1 DFQATT, CDR2 SNEGSKA (reference sequence). The CDR3 DNA sequence: TGCAGTGCTGGTTATGAGGGCTACACCTTC. Protein sequence: CSAGYEGYTF.

The rearrangement joins TRBV25-1 to TRBJ1-4, with a possible D match to TRBD1 (6 bases). Germline loops: CDR1 MGHDK, CDR2 SYGVNS. Trimming took 4 bases from V and 7 from J, leaving 16 bases between them. CDR3 length: 15 residues. The CDR3 protein is CASSANWGRVEKLFF. The DNA of the CDR3 is TGTGCCAGCAGTGCTAACTGGGGGCGGGTTGAAAAACTGTTTTTT.

The chain joins TRBV18 to TRBJ2-5; 9 bases map to TRBD1. Trimming removed 2 bases from V and 5 bases from J; junction bases left unmatched: 6. CDR1 is KGHSH and CDR2 is LQKENI in the germline V gene. The length of the CDR3 is 15 residues. For the CDR3, the DNA is TGTGCCAGCTCACCAGGGACAGGGATTGGGGAGACCCAGTACTTC. Translated, it gives CASSPGTGIGETQYF.

V and J are TRBV6-5 and TRBJ2-1; 7 bases are a match to TRBD1. Germline CDR1 is MNHEY and CDR2 is SVGAGI. The CDR3 covers 12 residues. The trim removed 5 bases at V and 11 bases at J, leaving 6 bases unmatched. The CDR3 protein is CASSRPGQKQFF. The DNA for the CDR3 is TGTGCCAGCAGTAGACCGGGACAGAAGCAGTTCTTC.

This CDR3 reads CASRGSRRDQETQYF. Here the CDR3 DNA reads TGTGCCAGCAGAGGTTCCAGACGGGACCAAGAGACCCAGTACTTC. The V call is TRBV13, the J call TRBJ2-5; the D is unclear. The germline gives CDR1 PRHDT, CDR2 FYEKMQ (reference sequence). CDR3 length equals 15 residues. The germline V and J ends were trimmed by 6 bases and 0 bases, with 14 bases remaining between them.

The V call is TRBV3-1 (or the pseudogene TRBV3-2), the J call TRBJ2-7; TRBD1 matches 11 bases. This CDR3 spans 17 amino acids. Germline trimming cut 4 bases from V and 0 bases from J; bases unmatched to any gene: 8. The germline CDR1 and CDR2 sequences are LGHDT and YNNKEL (reference sequence). The CDR3 here is CASSPPGTGGFSYEQYF. CDR3 bases: TGTGCCAGCAGCCCCCCGGGGACAGGGGGGTTCTCCTACGAGCAGTACTTC.

The V and J genes are TRBV15 and TRBJ1-1; TRBD1 is a possible D gene (5 bases). V lost 1 base and J lost 6, with 21 bases in between. The CDR3 has 17 amino acids. The V gene's germline CDR1 is LNHNV and CDR2 YYDKDF (reference sequence). The CDR3 sequence is CATSRAGGVQERSEAFF. The CDR3 DNA follows: TGTGCCACCAGCAGAGCAGGAGGGGTACAGGAAAGGTCTGAAGCTTTCTTT.

The chain links TRBV5-4 to TRBJ1-2, with D unclear. The germline CDR1 and CDR2 sequences are SGHNT and YYREEE (reference sequence). The length of the CDR3 is 15 residues. Trimming took 4 bases from V and 1 from J, leaving 14 bases between them. The CDR3 nucleotides read TGTGCCAGCAGCGTCAATGCGGGAAGTAACTATGGCTACACCTTC. Encoded protein: CASSVNAGSNYGYTF.

In its sample, this clone was seen a few times. V and J are TRBV5-6 and TRBJ1-1; the D gene is possibly TRBD1 (5 bases). The CDR3 is 14 amino acids. Trimming left V 0 bases short and J 7 bases short, with 13 bases between. The germline V gene encodes CDR1 SGHDT and CDR2 YYEEEE. The CDR3 sequence: CASSLAGGEGEAFF. For the CDR3, the DNA is TGTGCCAGCAGCTTGGCCGGAGGGGAGGGTGAAGCTTTCTTT. Drawing the rest from reference TRBV5-6 and TRBJ1-1, the complete variable domain is DAGVTQSPTHLIKTRGQQVTLRCSPKSGHDTVSWYQQALGQGPQFIFQYYEEEERQRGNFPDRFSGHQFPNYSSELNVNALLLGDSALYLCASSLAGGEGEAFFGQGTRLTVV.